Below, 22 T cell receptor beta chains from the same sample are listed, as sequenced in a study of Ad26.COV2.S vaccination and SARS-CoV-2 variants. Profiled with immunoSEQ multiplex PCR; TCRdb holds only in-frame clones, not every one. The profile shows about 400,000 clones, approximately 89% of them singletons. Treatment specified: 19 received Ad26.COV2.S at low or high dose, single or two shots; five or six received placebo; per-sample allocation not given. Collection of the samples took place on day 63 after the first injection of vaccine or placebo. The sample was peripheral blood, taken in a trial of Ad26.COV2.S vaccine versus placebo. The origin of the receptors is a person between 18 and 65 years old who received the Ad26.COV2.S COVID-19 vaccine or a placebo.

The chain links TRBV5-1 to TRBJ2-7; D might be TRBD1 (6 bases). The V gene lost 2 bases and the J gene lost 6 bases, with 12 bases spanning the gap. Germline lookup yields CDR1 SGHRS and CDR2 YFSETQ. The CDR3 length is 13 residues. The CDR3 DNA follows: TGCGCCAGCAGCTTCCACAGGGAGAGCGAGCAGTACTTC. Its translation: CASSFHRESEQYF.

The chain combines TRBV21-1 with TRBJ1-5; the table gives TRBD1 as D, unverified against the DNA. TRBV21-1 is listed as a pseudogene. The CDR3 spans 21 residues. CDR3: CASSTPIQHRLGTGVGQPQHF. The CDR3 DNA sequence: TGTGCCAGCAGCACACCAATACAACACCGACTCGGGACAGGGGTAGGTCAGCCCCAGCATTTT.

This sequence joins TRBV6-5 and TRBJ2-7; 11 bases map to TRBD2. V lost 2 bases, J lost 4 bases, and 7 bases stayed unmatched. The CDR3 spans 16 residues. Germline assignment: CDR1 MNHEY and CDR2 SVGAGI. CDR3 coding DNA: TGTGCCAGCAGTTACGATACTAGCGGGAGTTCGTACGAGCAGTACTTC. Translating it yields CASSYDTSGSSYEQYF.

The rearrangement joins TRBV2 to TRBJ1-6; TRBD1 is a possible D gene (5 bases). The CDR3 consists of 13 residues. Germline lookup yields CDR1 SNHLY and CDR2 FYNNEI. Trimming pared 7 bases from V and 6 bases from J, leaving 10 bases between. DNA of the CDR3: TGTGCCAGCATCCCGGGGACTAATTCACCCCTCCACTTT. Its protein is CASIPGTNSPLHF.

The chain links TRBV28 to TRBJ2-7; TRBD2 agrees at 11 bases. V shed 6 bases, J shed 1 base, and the junction held 11 bases outside the gene matches. This CDR3 has 17 amino acids. Germline V gives CDR1 MDHEN, CDR2 SYDVKM. The CDR3 region has the DNA TGTGCCAGCAGGAGACCGGGACTAGCGGACCATTCCTACGAGCAGTACTTC. Residues: CASRRPGLADHSYEQYF.

In its sample, this clone ranks as medium-sized. V usage is TRBV27 and J usage is TRBJ1-6; D uncertain. V lost 6 bases and J 7 bases, leaving 13 bases between the germline ends. The length of the CDR3 is 14 residues. Germline V lookup: CDR1 MNHEY, CDR2 SMNVEV (reference sequence). The CDR3 is CASRPPGGNSPLHF. The CDR3 DNA reads as TGTGCCAGCAGACCCCCGGGAGGCAATTCACCCCTCCACTTT.

The chain couples TRBV27 to TRBJ2-7; 7 bases agree with TRBD2. From germline, CDR1 is MNHEY and CDR2 SMNVEV (reference sequence). V trimming: 3 bases; J trimming: 5 bases; junction bases outside the gene matches: 7. This CDR3 contains 14 residues. Here the CDR3 reads CASSFVAGVHEQYF. In nucleotides, the CDR3 is TGTGCCAGCAGTTTCGTTGCGGGAGTTCACGAGCAGTACTTC.

J is TRBJ2-2 and V is TRBV12-5; no reliable D call. CDR1 LGHNT and CDR2 FRNRAP come from the germline V gene. V lost 5 bases and J 8 bases, leaving 9 bases between the germline ends. The length of the CDR3 is 12 residues. The chain's CDR3 is CASGLGRGELFF. CDR3 coding DNA: TGTGCTAGTGGTCTAGGACGAGGGGAGCTGTTTTTT.

In its sample, this clone was seen once. The gene calls are TRBV2 and TRBJ2-3; TRBD2 agrees at 12 bases. There are 15 residues in the CDR3. Germline V lookup: CDR1 SNHLY, CDR2 FYNNEI. Trimming cost V 6 bases and J 4 bases; bases outside gene matches: 5. CDR3 amino acids: CASRPTSGSADTQYF. As DNA, the CDR3 is TGTGCCAGCAGACCGACTAGCGGGAGCGCAGATACGCAGTATTTT.

This clone appeared a single time. V is TRBV10-3 and J is TRBJ1-4, with D unclear. Germline values: CDR1 ENHRY, CDR2 SYGVKD. V was pared by 3 bases and J by 8 bases, with 7 bases between. There are 12 residues in the CDR3. CDR3: CAISDSAEKLFF. The CDR3 bases are TGTGCCATCAGTGACTCGGCGGAAAAACTGTTTTTT.

This chain connects TRBV27 to TRBJ2-7; D remains ambiguous. Germline values: CDR1 MNHEY, CDR2 SMNVEV (reference sequence). Trimming took off 2 bases at V and 1 base at J, with 12 bases between the two ends. This CDR3 is 15 amino acids long. This CDR3 reads CASSLNGEKSYEQYF. CDR3 DNA sequence: TGTGCCAGCAGTTTAAATGGGGAAAAGTCCTACGAGCAGTACTTC.

The chain has TRBV5-4 and TRBJ2-2, with 9 bases that match TRBD1. V shed 3 bases, J shed 3 bases, and the junction held 6 bases outside the gene matches. The CDR3 is 16 residues long. CDR1 is SGHNT, CDR2 YYREEE, per germline (reference sequence). CDR3 DNA sequence: TGTGCCAGCAGCTCCCCAGGACAGGGGTACACCGGGGAGCTGTTTTTT. Translating gives CASSSPGQGYTGELFF.

The V call is TRBV2, the J call TRBJ2-7; TRBD2 matches 8 bases. The CDR3 consists of 15 residues. V was clipped by 4 bases and J by 12 bases; unmatched bases: 17. CDR1 and CDR2 (germline): SNHLY, FYNNEI. CDR3 amino acids: CASSAQWYSGSPRYF. The CDR3 nucleotides read TGTGCCAGCAGTGCGCAATGGTACAGCGGGAGCCCCCGGTACTTC.

V usage is TRBV27 and J usage is TRBJ1-4; D is ambiguous. This CDR3 region has 16 residues. Germline CDR1 is MNHEY and CDR2 is SMNVEV (reference sequence). Trimming removed 0 bases at V and 0 bases at J, with 8 bases between. CDR3 residues: CASSLSGKATNEKLFF. CDR3 nucleotides: TGTGCCAGCAGTTTATCGGGGAAGGCAACTAATGAAAAACTGTTTTTT.

V usage is TRBV28 and J usage is TRBJ1-6; 7 bases agree with TRBD1. The CDR3 covers 15 residues. V lost 2 bases, J lost 7 bases, and 5 bases stayed unmatched. Germline V gene lookup returns CDR1 MDHEN and CDR2 SYDVKM. The DNA for the CDR3 is TGTGCCAGCAGTTTAGTGGGGACAGCGAATTCACCCCTCCACTTT. It yields the protein CASSLVGTANSPLHF.

The rearrangement uses TRBV28 and TRBJ1-1; no firm D call. Germline values: CDR1 MDHEN, CDR2 SYDVKM. V lost 9 bases and J 3 bases, leaving 14 bases between the germline ends. The CDR3 has 13 residues. This CDR3 is CASGKSPYTEAFF. In nucleotides, the CDR3 is TGTGCCAGTGGAAAGTCCCCATACACTGAAGCTTTCTTT.

This clone has just one count. This chain links TRBV3-1 (or the pseudogene TRBV3-2) with TRBJ1-4; D ambiguous. This CDR3 comprises 16 residues. Per the germline V gene, CDR1 is LGHDT and CDR2 is YNNKEL (reference sequence). Trimming pared 1 base from V and 7 bases from J, leaving 16 bases between. The CDR3 spells CASSQATGLPGEKLFF. The CDR3 nucleotides read TGTGCCAGCAGCCAAGCCACCGGCCTACCGGGTGAAAAACTGTTTTTT.

In this sample, this clone turned up once. The CDR3 spells CATTDRVGQPQHF. DNA for the CDR3: TGTGCCACCACGGACAGGGTTGGTCAGCCCCAGCATTTT. This chain joins TRBV12-3 or TRBV12-4 and TRBJ1-5; 8 bases fit TRBD1. CDR3 length equals 13 residues. V gave up 10 bases and J gave up 6 bases; unmatched junction bases: 8.

This chain connects TRBV27 to TRBJ2-1, with D unclear. V lost 5 bases and J 0 bases, leaving 11 bases between the germline ends. CDR1 MNHEY and CDR2 SMNVEV come from the germline V gene (reference sequence). The CDR3 has 15 amino acids. CDR3 sequence: CASSPARSSYNEQFF. In DNA, the CDR3 is TGTGCCAGCAGTCCCGCGAGGAGCTCCTACAATGAGCAGTTCTTC.

The chain uses TRBV5-1 and TRBJ1-1; 7 bases map to TRBD1. Per the germline V gene, CDR1 is SGHRS and CDR2 is YFSETQ. This CDR3 is built from 16 residues. The V and J ends lost 7 bases and 2 bases, in that order; junction bases with no gene match: 14. In nucleotides, the CDR3 is TGCGCCAGCCTACCACAGTACAGGGGAACCAACACTGAAGCTTTCTTT. It yields the protein CASLPQYRGTNTEAFF.

The chain recombines TRBV2 with TRBJ1-1; D ambiguous. The CDR3 consists of 17 residues. Germline V gives CDR1 SNHLY, CDR2 FYNNEI. V lost 4 bases and J 3 bases, leaving 21 bases between the germline ends. The CDR3 DNA follows: TGTGCCAGCAGTGCGGAGAGGCTTGGAGGTGGGGACACTGAAGCTTTCTTT. It translates to CASSAERLGGGDTEAFF.

The chain joins TRBV28 to TRBJ1-4, with a tentative D call TRBD1 (5 bases). Germline loops: CDR1 MDHEN, CDR2 SYDVKM. Trimming removed 3 bases from V and 4 bases from J, with 9 bases in between. The CDR3 runs to 14 residues. The CDR3 DNA is TGTGCCAGCAGTTTCGGGACGTTTAATGAAAAACTGTTTTTT. Translating gives CASSFGTFNEKLFF.